This T cell receptor beta chain came from a study of vaccination effects on CD4 cells after COVID-19. Study overall: Every participant took two doses of the BNT162b2 or mRNA-1273 vaccine.

Only in-frame clones appear in the TCRdb table, and some are missing; sequencing was by immunoSEQ multiplex PCR. The data contain about 23,000 clones, 70% to 75% of them singletons. From germline, CDR1 is SNHLY and CDR2 FYNNEI. The V and J ends lost 4 bases and 4 bases respectively, with 11 bases between them. The CDR3 is 13 amino acids. Study conclusions and caveats: Convalescent patients were scarce in the study, and it lacked early post-infection timepoints.

Expansion with viral peptide pools was applied to antigen-specific CD4+ T cells by the ViraFEST assay prior to sequencing. Following an approximately eleven-day culture, CD4+ T cells were purified. The healthy vaccine recipients, who had no prior SARS-CoV-2 infection, showed negative nucleocapsid antibodies. At days 3 and 7, half of the medium was exchanged for IL-2 medium. To note about this clone: Its antigen remains unidentified.

This clonotype originated in a human donor who received a COVID-19 vaccine. Specimen: CD4+ T cells from PBMCs cultured with SARS-CoV-2 spike peptides, collected before COVID-19 vaccination. This chain links TRBV2 with TRBJ2-7; weak D call: TRBD1 (7 bases). CDR3 DNA sequence: TGTGCCAGCAGTGTGCAGGGGGGTTACGAGCAGTACTTC. It codes for CASSVQGGYEQYF.